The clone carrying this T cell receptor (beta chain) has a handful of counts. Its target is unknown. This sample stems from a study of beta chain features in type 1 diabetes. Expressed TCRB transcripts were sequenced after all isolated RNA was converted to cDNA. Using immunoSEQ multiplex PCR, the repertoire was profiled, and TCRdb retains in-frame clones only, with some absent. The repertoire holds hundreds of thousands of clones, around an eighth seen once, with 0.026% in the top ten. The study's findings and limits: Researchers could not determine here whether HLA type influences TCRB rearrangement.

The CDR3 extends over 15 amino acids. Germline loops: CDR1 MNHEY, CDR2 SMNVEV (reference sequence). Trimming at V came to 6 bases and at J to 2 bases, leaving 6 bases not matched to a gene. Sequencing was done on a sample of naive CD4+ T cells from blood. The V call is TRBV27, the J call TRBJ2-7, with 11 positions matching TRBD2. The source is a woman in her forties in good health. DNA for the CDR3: TGTGCCAGCAGACCTCTAGCGGGGGGCACCTACGAGCAGTACTTC. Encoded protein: CASRPLAGGTYEQYF.